Listed below are T cell receptor beta chains from one sample, sequenced in a study of cytomegalovirus exposure and HLA in healthy donors. The protocol was immunoSEQ multiplex PCR, while the TCRdb copy is restricted to in-frame clones and leaves out a portion. There are about 42,000 clones in the sample; roughly half occur only once, and 12% lies in the top ten. What was sequenced was PBMCs. The receptors were gathered from a human donor in good health. CDR3s include the opening cysteine and the closing phenylalanine or tryptophan. The order of the fields is clone size, CDR3 length, D gene, J gene, V gene, CDR3 protein, CDR3 DNA. D genes are given only for firm matches. Some rows have no size entry. The others give once, few or many, or a class for an expanded clone.

clone_size: -; cdr3_length: 16; d_call: TRBD1; j_call: TRBJ2-5; v_call: TRBV18; cdr3_aa: CASSPTTGGSGETQYF; cdr3_nt: TGTGCCAGCTCACCTACGACAGGGGGCAGCGGCGAGACCCAGTACTTC
clone_size: -; cdr3_length: 14; d_call: -; j_call: TRBJ2-7; v_call: TRBV28; cdr3_aa: CASSLSPRHYEQYF; cdr3_nt: TGTGCCAGCAGTCTCTCCCCGAGACACTACGAGCAGTACTTC
clone_size: -; cdr3_length: 13; d_call: -; j_call: TRBJ1-2; v_call: TRBV15; cdr3_aa: CATSIGGNYGYTF; cdr3_nt: TGTGCCACCAGCATCGGCGGGAACTATGGCTACACCTTC
clone_size: -; cdr3_length: 13; d_call: -; j_call: TRBJ1-3; v_call: TRBV19; cdr3_aa: CATNREPGNTIYF; cdr3_nt: TGTGCTACTAACAGGGAACCTGGAAACACCATATATTTT
clone_size: few; cdr3_length: 13; d_call: -; j_call: TRBJ2-2; v_call: TRBV29-1; cdr3_aa: CSVDWKGVGELFF; cdr3_nt: TGCAGCGTTGATTGGAAAGGGGTCGGGGAGCTGTTTTTT
clone_size: few; cdr3_length: 15; d_call: TRBD1; j_call: TRBJ2-7; v_call: TRBV7-2; cdr3_aa: CASSLGTGDPYEQYF; cdr3_nt: TGTGCCAGCAGCTTAGGGACAGGGGACCCCTACGAGCAGTACTTC
clone_size: -; cdr3_length: 15; d_call: -; j_call: TRBJ2-7; v_call: TRBV9; cdr3_aa: CASSVGQTFSMEQYF; cdr3_nt: TGTGCCAGCAGCGTTGGACAGACCTTTTCAATGGAGCAGTACTTC
clone_size: -; cdr3_length: 15; d_call: TRBD1; j_call: TRBJ1-2; v_call: TRBV4-1; cdr3_aa: CASSQDPQGKYGYTF; cdr3_nt: TGCGCTAGCAGCCAAGACCCACAGGGGAAGTATGGCTACACCTTC
clone_size: -; cdr3_length: 15; d_call: -; j_call: TRBJ2-5; v_call: TRBV27; cdr3_aa: CASSRNNRDQETQYF; cdr3_nt: TGTGCCAGCAGCCGAAACAACAGGGATCAAGAGACCCAGTACTTC
clone_size: -; cdr3_length: 15; d_call: TRBD2; j_call: TRBJ2-7; v_call: TRBV18; cdr3_aa: CASSPRTSGGYEQYF; cdr3_nt: TGTGCCAGCTCACCTCGGACTAGCGGGGGCTACGAGCAGTACTTC
clone_size: -; cdr3_length: 14; d_call: -; j_call: TRBJ2-7; v_call: TRBV11-1; cdr3_aa: CASSLSRVGHEQYF; cdr3_nt: TGTGCCAGCAGCTTATCCAGGGTTGGCCACGAGCAGTACTTC
clone_size: -; cdr3_length: 15; d_call: -; j_call: TRBJ1-1; v_call: TRBV5-4; cdr3_aa: CASSILGTGKGEAFF; cdr3_nt: TGTGCCAGCAGCATACTTGGAACAGGGAAGGGTGAAGCTTTCTTT
clone_size: -; cdr3_length: 15; d_call: -; j_call: TRBJ2-7; v_call: TRBV5-1; cdr3_aa: CASRRESGSSYEQYF; cdr3_nt: TGCGCCAGCAGACGGGAAAGCGGGTCTTCCTACGAGCAGTACTTC
clone_size: -; cdr3_length: 13; d_call: -; j_call: TRBJ1-2; v_call: TRBV2; cdr3_aa: CASSDRSNYGYTF; cdr3_nt: TGTGCCAGCAGTGACAGGTCCAACTATGGCTACACCTTC
clone_size: -; cdr3_length: 15; d_call: TRBD1; j_call: TRBJ1-5; v_call: TRBV27; cdr3_aa: CASRVTGSVHQPQHF; cdr3_nt: TGTGCCAGCAGGGTGACAGGGAGTGTCCATCAGCCCCAGCATTTT
clone_size: -; cdr3_length: 16; d_call: -; j_call: TRBJ1-4; v_call: TRBV18; cdr3_aa: CASSLDNLGVSEKLFF; cdr3_nt: TGTGCCAGCTCACTCGACAATTTGGGCGTTTCCGAAAAACTGTTTTTT
clone_size: few; cdr3_length: 14; d_call: -; j_call: TRBJ2-2; v_call: TRBV7-2; cdr3_aa: CASSLVVNTGELFF; cdr3_nt: TGTGCCAGCAGCTTAGTAGTGAACACCGGGGAGCTGTTTTTT
clone_size: -; cdr3_length: 14; d_call: TRBD1; j_call: TRBJ2-1; v_call: TRBV29-1; cdr3_aa: CSVVGWTGGHEQFF; cdr3_nt: TGCAGCGTTGTCGGCTGGACAGGGGGGCATGAGCAGTTCTTC
clone_size: -; cdr3_length: 16; d_call: TRBD2; j_call: TRBJ2-5; v_call: TRBV5-6; cdr3_aa: CASSLTGTSGGLTQYF; cdr3_nt: TGTGCCAGCAGCCTGACCGGGACTAGCGGGGGTCTGACCCAGTACTTC
clone_size: -; cdr3_length: 16; d_call: TRBD1; j_call: TRBJ2-5; v_call: TRBV6-5; cdr3_aa: CASSLHGTGIGKTQYF; cdr3_nt: TGTGCCAGCAGTTTACACGGGACAGGGATAGGGAAGACCCAGTACTTC
clone_size: -; cdr3_length: 12; d_call: -; j_call: TRBJ2-3; v_call: TRBV19; cdr3_aa: CASRASTDTQYF; cdr3_nt: TGTGCCAGTAGAGCGAGCACAGATACGCAGTATTTT
clone_size: -; cdr3_length: 15; d_call: -; j_call: TRBJ1-1; v_call: TRBV6-5; cdr3_aa: CASSYEYRQGTEAFF; cdr3_nt: TGTGCCAGCAGTTACGAATATAGGCAGGGCACTGAAGCTTTCTTT
clone_size: -; cdr3_length: 16; d_call: -; j_call: TRBJ1-3; v_call: TRBV21-1; cdr3_aa: CASSRLPGSGGNTIYF; cdr3_nt: TGTGCCAGCAGCCGCCTCCCAGGGTCAGGCGGAAACACCATATATTTT
clone_size: once; cdr3_length: 17; d_call: TRBD2; j_call: TRBJ2-5; v_call: TRBV5-8; cdr3_aa: CAGSKKIAGVGLETQYF; cdr3_nt: TGTGCCGGCAGCAAAAAAATAGCGGGAGTGGGGCTGGAGACCCAGTACTTC
clone_size: -; cdr3_length: 18; d_call: TRBD2; j_call: TRBJ2-3; v_call: TRBV9; cdr3_aa: CASSVELAGGKDTDTQYF; cdr3_nt: TGTGCCAGCAGCGTAGAACTAGCGGGGGGGAAGGACACAGATACGCAGTATTTT
clone_size: once; cdr3_length: 20; d_call: -; j_call: TRBJ2-5; v_call: TRBV18; cdr3_aa: CASSPPIGTRRAGLQETQYF; cdr3_nt: TGTGCCAGCTCACCACCAATCGGGACAAGAAGAGCGGGACTACAAGAGACCCAGTACTTC
clone_size: -; cdr3_length: 14; d_call: -; j_call: TRBJ1-4; v_call: TRBV23-1; cdr3_aa: CASSPGQAGEKLFF; cdr3_nt: TGCGCCAGCAGTCCTGGCCAGGCTGGAGAAAAACTGTTTTTT
clone_size: -; cdr3_length: 15; d_call: TRBD2; j_call: TRBJ2-1; v_call: TRBV9; cdr3_aa: CASSVGLAGYNEQFF; cdr3_nt: TGTGCCAGCAGCGTAGGACTAGCGGGCTACAATGAGCAGTTCTTC
clone_size: once; cdr3_length: 15; d_call: -; j_call: TRBJ1-2; v_call: TRBV7-9; cdr3_aa: CASSLASDRNYGYTF; cdr3_nt: TGTGCCAGCAGCTTAGCCTCTGACAGGAACTATGGCTACACCTTC
clone_size: few; cdr3_length: 14; d_call: TRBD1; j_call: TRBJ1-2; v_call: TRBV2; cdr3_aa: CASLNRGQTYGYTF; cdr3_nt: TGTGCCAGCCTTAACCGGGGACAGACCTATGGCTACACCTTC
clone_size: -; cdr3_length: 13; d_call: -; j_call: TRBJ1-1; v_call: TRBV7-9; cdr3_aa: CASSLVVNTEAFF; cdr3_nt: TGTGCCAGCAGCTTAGTAGTAAACACTGAAGCTTTCTTT
clone_size: -; cdr3_length: 16; d_call: TRBD1; j_call: TRBJ2-7; v_call: TRBV4-2; cdr3_aa: CASSQDHEGAAYEQYF; cdr3_nt: TGTGCCAGCAGCCAAGATCACGAGGGGGCTGCCTACGAGCAGTACTTC
clone_size: few; cdr3_length: 15; d_call: -; j_call: TRBJ2-7; v_call: TRBV29-1; cdr3_aa: CSAPTRPEGFGEQYF; cdr3_nt: TGCAGCGCCCCAACCAGGCCGGAGGGGTTTGGAGAGCAGTACTTC
clone_size: -; cdr3_length: 12; d_call: -; j_call: TRBJ1-1; v_call: TRBV18; cdr3_aa: CASSPRGGSAFF; cdr3_nt: TGTGCCAGCTCACCACGGGGGGGTTCGGCTTTCTTT
clone_size: -; cdr3_length: 12; d_call: -; j_call: TRBJ2-3; v_call: TRBV5-6; cdr3_aa: CASSFGTDTQYF; cdr3_nt: TGTGCCAGCAGCTTCGGGACAGATACGCAGTATTTT
clone_size: few; cdr3_length: 15; d_call: TRBD1; j_call: TRBJ1-4; v_call: TRBV28; cdr3_aa: CASRTGAATNEKLFF; cdr3_nt: TGTGCCAGCAGAACAGGGGCAGCAACTAATGAAAAACTGTTTTTT
clone_size: -; cdr3_length: 16; d_call: -; j_call: TRBJ2-1; v_call: TRBV6-5; cdr3_aa: CASSYSRGGSYNEQFF; cdr3_nt: TGTGCCAGCAGTTACTCGAGGGGGGGGTCGTACAATGAGCAGTTCTTC
clone_size: few; cdr3_length: 14; d_call: -; j_call: TRBJ1-1; v_call: TRBV6-5; cdr3_aa: CASSSTHKNTEAFF; cdr3_nt: TGTGCCAGCAGTTCCACCCACAAGAACACTGAAGCTTTCTTT
clone_size: -; cdr3_length: 15; d_call: -; j_call: TRBJ1-4; v_call: TRBV6-5; cdr3_aa: CASRAGGFANEKLFF; cdr3_nt: TGTGCCAGCAGGGCTGGAGGATTCGCTAATGAAAAACTGTTTTTT
clone_size: -; cdr3_length: 17; d_call: -; j_call: TRBJ2-4; v_call: TRBV12-2; cdr3_aa: CASRLAGAPAAKNIQYF; cdr3_nt: TGTGCAAGTCGCTTAGCGGGAGCTCCAGCGGCCAAAAACATTCAGTACTTC
clone_size: -; cdr3_length: 17; d_call: TRBD2; j_call: TRBJ2-3; v_call: TRBV7-2; cdr3_aa: CASSLRPSGSNTDTQYF; cdr3_nt: TGTGCCAGCAGCTTGCGTCCTAGCGGGAGTAATACAGATACGCAGTATTTT
clone_size: -; cdr3_length: 15; d_call: -; j_call: TRBJ2-7; v_call: TRBV6-1; cdr3_aa: CASSEYFHQSYEQYF; cdr3_nt: TGTGCCAGCAGTGAATACTTTCACCAATCCTACGAGCAGTACTTC
clone_size: -; cdr3_length: 14; d_call: TRBD2; j_call: TRBJ2-3; v_call: TRBV7-2; cdr3_aa: CASSFPTSGGFQYF; cdr3_nt: TGTGCCAGCAGCTTTCCGACTAGCGGGGGTTTCCAGTATTTT
clone_size: -; cdr3_length: 14; d_call: -; j_call: TRBJ2-1; v_call: TRBV9; cdr3_aa: CASSVVASYNEQFF; cdr3_nt: TGTGCCAGCAGCGTAGTGGCCTCCTACAATGAGCAGTTCTTC